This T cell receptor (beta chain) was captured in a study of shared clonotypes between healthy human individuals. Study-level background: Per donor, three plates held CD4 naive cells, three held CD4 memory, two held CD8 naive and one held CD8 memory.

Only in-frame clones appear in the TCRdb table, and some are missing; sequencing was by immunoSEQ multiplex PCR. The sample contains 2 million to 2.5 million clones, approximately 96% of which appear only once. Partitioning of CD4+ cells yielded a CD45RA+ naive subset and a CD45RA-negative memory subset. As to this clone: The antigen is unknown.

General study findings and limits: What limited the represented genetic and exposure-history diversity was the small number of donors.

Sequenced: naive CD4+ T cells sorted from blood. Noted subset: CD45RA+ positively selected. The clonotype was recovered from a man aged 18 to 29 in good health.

CDR3 DNA sequence: TGTGCCAGCAGTGATCCGGGGTCCCCTAGCACAGATACGCAGTATTTT. Its translation: CASSDPGSPSTDTQYF. The chain has TRBV6-1 and TRBJ2-3, with a weak D call TRBD2 (5 bases). Germline loops: CDR1 MNHNS, CDR2 SASEGT. The V and J ends lost 3 bases and 0 bases respectively, with 13 bases between them. This CDR3 spans 16 amino acids.